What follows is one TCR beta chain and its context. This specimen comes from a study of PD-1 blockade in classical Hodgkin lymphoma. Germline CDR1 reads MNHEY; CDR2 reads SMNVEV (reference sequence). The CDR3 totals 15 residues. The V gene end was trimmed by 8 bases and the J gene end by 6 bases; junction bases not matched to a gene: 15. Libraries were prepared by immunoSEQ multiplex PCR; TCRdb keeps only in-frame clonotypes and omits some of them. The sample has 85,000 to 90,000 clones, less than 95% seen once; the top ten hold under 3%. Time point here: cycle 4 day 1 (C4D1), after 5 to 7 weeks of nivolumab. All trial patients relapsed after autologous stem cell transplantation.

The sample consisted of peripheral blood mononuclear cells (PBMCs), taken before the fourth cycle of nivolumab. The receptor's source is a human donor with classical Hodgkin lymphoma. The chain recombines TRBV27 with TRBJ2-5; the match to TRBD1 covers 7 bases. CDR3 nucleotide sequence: TGTGCCAGCCCCCAAACCCGGGACAGTCAAAAGACCCAGTACTTC. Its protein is CASPQTRDSQKTQYF.